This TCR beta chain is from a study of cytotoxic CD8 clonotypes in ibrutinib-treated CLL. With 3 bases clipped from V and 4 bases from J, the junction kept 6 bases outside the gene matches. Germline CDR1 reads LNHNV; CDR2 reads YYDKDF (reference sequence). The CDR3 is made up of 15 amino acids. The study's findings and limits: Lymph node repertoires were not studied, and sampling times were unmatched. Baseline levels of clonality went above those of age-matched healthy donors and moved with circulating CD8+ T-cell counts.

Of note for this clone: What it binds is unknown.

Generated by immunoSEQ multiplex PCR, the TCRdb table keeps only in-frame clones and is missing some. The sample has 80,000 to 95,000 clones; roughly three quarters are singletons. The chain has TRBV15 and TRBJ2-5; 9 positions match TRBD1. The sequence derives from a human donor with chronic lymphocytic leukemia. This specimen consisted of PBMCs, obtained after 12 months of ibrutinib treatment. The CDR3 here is CATSSRQGGRETQYF. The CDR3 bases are TGTGCCACCAGCAGCCGACAGGGGGGGCGAGAGACCCAGTACTTC.